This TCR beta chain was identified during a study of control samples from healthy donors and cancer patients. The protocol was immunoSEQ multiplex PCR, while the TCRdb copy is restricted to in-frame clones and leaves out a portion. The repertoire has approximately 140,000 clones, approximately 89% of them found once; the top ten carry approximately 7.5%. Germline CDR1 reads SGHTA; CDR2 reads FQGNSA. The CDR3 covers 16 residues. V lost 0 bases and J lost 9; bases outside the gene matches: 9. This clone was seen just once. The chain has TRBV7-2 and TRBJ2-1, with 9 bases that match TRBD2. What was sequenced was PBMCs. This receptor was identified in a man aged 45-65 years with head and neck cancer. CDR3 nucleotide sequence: TGTGCCAGCAGCTTAGCGGGAGTAGCGGGAGCGGGTGAGCAGTTCTTC. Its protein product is CASSLAGVAGAGEQFF.